This TCR beta chain appears in the sequencing data of a study of blood T cell repertoires in COVID-19. Turning to the study itself: Acute-phase and convalescent COVID-19 samples originated in the United States, Italy and Spain. T cells, B-cell-depleted T cells, or PBMCs supplied cDNA or gDNA.

The CDR3 extends over 16 amino acids. The V gene end was trimmed by 4 bases and the J gene end by 2 bases; junction bases not matched to a gene: 9. Germline-derived CDR1 and CDR2 are SGHDN and FVKESK. Per the authors' pipeline: The authors estimated nucleated cell counts from reference gene primer amplification. The method was immunoSEQ multiplex PCR; TCRdb's version includes in-frame clones alone and lacks a portion of them. The V and J calls and clone size are taken from that table; D and trimming were inferred from the DNA. There are about 50,000 clones in the sample; 82% occur only once, and approximately 3% lies in the top ten. This clone came up once.

V gene TRBV14 combines with J gene TRBJ2-3, with TRBD2 matching 7 bases. Sample: peripheral blood. This receptor was obtained from a woman aged 55-69 years with acute or convalescent COVID-19. The CDR3 region is CASSPLGREITDTQYF. Here the CDR3 DNA reads TGTGCCAGCAGCCCCCTGGGGAGGGAAATCACAGATACGCAGTATTTT.